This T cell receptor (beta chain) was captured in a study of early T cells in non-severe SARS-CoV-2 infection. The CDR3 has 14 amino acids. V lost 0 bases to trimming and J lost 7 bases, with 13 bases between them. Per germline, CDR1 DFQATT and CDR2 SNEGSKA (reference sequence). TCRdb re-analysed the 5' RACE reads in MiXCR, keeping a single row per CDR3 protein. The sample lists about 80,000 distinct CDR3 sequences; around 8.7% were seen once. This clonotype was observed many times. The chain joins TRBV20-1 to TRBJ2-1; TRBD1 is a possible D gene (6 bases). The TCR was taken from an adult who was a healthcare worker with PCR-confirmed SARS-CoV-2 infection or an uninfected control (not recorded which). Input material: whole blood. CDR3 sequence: CSAREAGDVNEQFF. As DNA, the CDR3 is TGCAGTGCTAGAGAAGCAGGGGACGTGAATGAGCAGTTCTTC.